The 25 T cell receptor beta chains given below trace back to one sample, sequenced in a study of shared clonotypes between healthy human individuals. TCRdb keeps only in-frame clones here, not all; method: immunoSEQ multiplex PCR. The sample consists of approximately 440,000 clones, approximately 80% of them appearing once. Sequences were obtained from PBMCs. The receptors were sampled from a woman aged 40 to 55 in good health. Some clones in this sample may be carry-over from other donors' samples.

CDR3 amino acids: CASSRQGSTNRQYF. CDR3 coding DNA: TGTGCCAGCAGCCGACAGGGGTCCACTAATCGGCAGTACTTC. J is TRBJ2-7 and V is TRBV5-4; 8 nucleotides align to TRBD1. The CDR3 consists of 14 residues. V shed 4 bases and J 9 bases; nucleotides not matched to a gene: 12. From germline, CDR1 is SGHNT and CDR2 YYREEE (reference sequence).

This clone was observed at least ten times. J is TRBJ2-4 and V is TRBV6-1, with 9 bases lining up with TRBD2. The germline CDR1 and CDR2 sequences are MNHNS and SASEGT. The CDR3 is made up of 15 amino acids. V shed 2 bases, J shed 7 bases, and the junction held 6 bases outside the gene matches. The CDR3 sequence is CASSEYAGGPNIQYF. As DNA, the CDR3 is TGTGCCAGCAGTGAATATGCGGGAGGGCCCAACATTCAGTACTTC.

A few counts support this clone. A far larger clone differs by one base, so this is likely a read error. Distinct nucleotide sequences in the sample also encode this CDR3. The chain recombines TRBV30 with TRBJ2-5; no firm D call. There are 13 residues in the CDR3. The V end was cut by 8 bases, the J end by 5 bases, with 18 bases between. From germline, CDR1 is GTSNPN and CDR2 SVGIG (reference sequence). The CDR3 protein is CARSHGSRETQYF. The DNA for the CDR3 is TGTGCCCGAAGTCACGGCAGTCGGGAGACCCAGTACTTC.

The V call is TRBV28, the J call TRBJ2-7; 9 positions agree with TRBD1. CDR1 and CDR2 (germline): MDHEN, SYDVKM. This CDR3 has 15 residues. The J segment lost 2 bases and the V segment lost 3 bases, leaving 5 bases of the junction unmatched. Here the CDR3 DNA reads TGTGCCAGCAGTTTCACCGGGACAGGGACCTACGAGCAGTACTTC. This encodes CASSFTGTGTYEQYF.

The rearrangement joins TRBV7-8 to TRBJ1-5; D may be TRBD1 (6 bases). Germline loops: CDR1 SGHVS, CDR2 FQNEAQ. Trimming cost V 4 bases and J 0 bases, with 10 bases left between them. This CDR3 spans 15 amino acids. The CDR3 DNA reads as TGTGCCAGCAGCTCCGACAGGTATAGCAATCAGCCCCAGCATTTT. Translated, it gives CASSSDRYSNQPQHF.

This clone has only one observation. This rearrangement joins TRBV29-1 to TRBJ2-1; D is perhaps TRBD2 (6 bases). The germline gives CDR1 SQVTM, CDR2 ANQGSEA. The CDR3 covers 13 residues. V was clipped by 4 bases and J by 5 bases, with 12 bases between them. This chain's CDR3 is CSVGQRRDNEQFF. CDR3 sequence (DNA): TGCAGCGTTGGACAACGGAGGGACAATGAGCAGTTCTTC.

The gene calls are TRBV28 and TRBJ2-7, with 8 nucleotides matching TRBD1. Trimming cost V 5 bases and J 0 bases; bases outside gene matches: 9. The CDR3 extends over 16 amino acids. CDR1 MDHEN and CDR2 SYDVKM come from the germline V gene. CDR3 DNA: TGTGCCAGCAGTCCTACCGGGACAGGTAGCTCCTACGAGCAGTACTTC. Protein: CASSPTGTGSSYEQYF. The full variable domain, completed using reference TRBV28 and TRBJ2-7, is DVKVTQSSRYLVKRTGEKVFLECVQDMDHENMFWYRQDPGLGLRLIYFSYDVKMKEKGDIPEGYSVSREKKERFSLILESASTNQTSMYLCASSPTGTGSSYEQYFGPGTRLTVT.

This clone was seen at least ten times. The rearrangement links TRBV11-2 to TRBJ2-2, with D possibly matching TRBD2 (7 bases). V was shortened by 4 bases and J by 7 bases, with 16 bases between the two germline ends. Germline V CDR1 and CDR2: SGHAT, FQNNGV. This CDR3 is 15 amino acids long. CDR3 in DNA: TGTGCCAGCAGCTCCTGGGCGGGGGCGGACGGGGAGCTGTTTTTT. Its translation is CASSSWAGADGELFF.

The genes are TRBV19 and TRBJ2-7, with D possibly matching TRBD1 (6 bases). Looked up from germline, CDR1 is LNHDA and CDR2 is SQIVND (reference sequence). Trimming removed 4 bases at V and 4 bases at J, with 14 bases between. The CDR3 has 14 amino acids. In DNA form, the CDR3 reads TGTGCCAGTAGTAACCAGGGGACGGGATACGAGCAGTACTTC. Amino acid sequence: CASSNQGTGYEQYF.

The CDR3 DNA reads as TGTGCCAGCTCACCCCGGGTCTCCCAAGAGACCCAGTACTTC. Its translation: CASSPRVSQETQYF. This chain joins TRBV18 and TRBJ2-5; the D is unclear. This CDR3 comprises 14 residues. The V end was cut by 3 bases, the J end by 1 base, with 9 bases between. CDR1 and CDR2 (germline): KGHSH, LQKENI.

CDR3 sequence: CATAGLAGGPRTGELFF. CDR3 DNA: TGTGCAACAGCCGGGCTAGCGGGAGGGCCGAGGACCGGGGAGCTGTTTTTT. The genes are TRBV7-9 and TRBJ2-2; 12 bases map to TRBD2. Germline V gives CDR1 SEHNR, CDR2 FQNEAQ (reference sequence). CDR3 size: 17 residues.

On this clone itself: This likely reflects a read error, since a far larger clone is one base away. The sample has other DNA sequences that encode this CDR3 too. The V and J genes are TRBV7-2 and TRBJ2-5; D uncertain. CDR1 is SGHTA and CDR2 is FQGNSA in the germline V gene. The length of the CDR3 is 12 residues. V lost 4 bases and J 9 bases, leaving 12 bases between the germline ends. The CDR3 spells CASSSLTWAQYF. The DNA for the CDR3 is TGTGCCAGCAGCTCCCTGACCTGGGCCCAGTACTTC.

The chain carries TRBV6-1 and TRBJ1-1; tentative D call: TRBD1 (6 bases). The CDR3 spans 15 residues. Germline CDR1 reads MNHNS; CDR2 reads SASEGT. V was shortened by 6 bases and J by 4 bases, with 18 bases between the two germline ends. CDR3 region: CASSGHGGGRTEAFF. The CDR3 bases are TGTGCCAGCAGCGGACACGGGGGGGGGCGCACTGAAGCTTTCTTT.

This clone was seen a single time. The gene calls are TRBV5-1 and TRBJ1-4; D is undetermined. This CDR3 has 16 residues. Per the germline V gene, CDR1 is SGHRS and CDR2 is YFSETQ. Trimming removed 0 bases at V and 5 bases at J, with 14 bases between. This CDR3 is CASSLARRATNEKLFF. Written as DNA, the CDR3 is TGCGCCAGCAGCTTGGCACGGCGGGCTACAAATGAAAAACTGTTTTTT. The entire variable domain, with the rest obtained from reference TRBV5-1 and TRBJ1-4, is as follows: KAGVTQTPRYLIKTRGQQVTLSCSPISGHRSVSWYQQTPGQGLQFLFEYFSETQRNKGNFPGRFSGRQFSNSRSEMNVSTLELGDSALYLCASSLARRATNEKLFFGSGTQLSVL.

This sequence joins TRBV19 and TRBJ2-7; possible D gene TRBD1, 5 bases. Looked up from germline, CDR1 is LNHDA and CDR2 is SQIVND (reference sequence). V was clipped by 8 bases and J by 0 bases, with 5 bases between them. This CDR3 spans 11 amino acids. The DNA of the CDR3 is TGTGCCAGTGGACACTCCTACGAGCAGTACTTC. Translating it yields CASGHSYEQYF.

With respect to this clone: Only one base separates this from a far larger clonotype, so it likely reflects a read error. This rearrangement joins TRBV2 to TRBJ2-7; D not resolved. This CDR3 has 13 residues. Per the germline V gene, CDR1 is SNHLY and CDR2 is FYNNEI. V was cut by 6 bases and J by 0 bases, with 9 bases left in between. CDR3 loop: CASSRCRSYEQYF. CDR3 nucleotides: TGTGCCAGCAGCAGGTGTCGCTCCTACGAGCAGTACTTC.

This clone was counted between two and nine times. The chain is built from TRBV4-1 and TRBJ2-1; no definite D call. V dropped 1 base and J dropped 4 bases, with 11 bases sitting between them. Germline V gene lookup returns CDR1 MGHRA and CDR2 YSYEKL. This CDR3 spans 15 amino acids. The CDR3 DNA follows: TGCGCCAGCAGCCAAGCCGGAGCCAAATACAATGAGCAGTTCTTC. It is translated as CASSQAGAKYNEQFF.

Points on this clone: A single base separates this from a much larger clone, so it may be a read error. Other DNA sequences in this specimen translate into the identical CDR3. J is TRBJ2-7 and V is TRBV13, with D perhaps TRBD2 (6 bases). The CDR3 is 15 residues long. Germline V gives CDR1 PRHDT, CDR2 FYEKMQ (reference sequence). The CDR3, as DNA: TGCGCCAGCAGCTTTAACCGGGAGACGTCCTACGAGCAGTACTTC. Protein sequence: CASSFNRETSYEQYF.

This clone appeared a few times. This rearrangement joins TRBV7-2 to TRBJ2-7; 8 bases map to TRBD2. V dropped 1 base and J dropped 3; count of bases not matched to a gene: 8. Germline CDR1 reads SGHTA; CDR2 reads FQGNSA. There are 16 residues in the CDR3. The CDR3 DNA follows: TGTGCCAGCAGCTTAGGCCTAGCGGGCGCAGGCTACGAGCAGTACTTC. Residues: CASSLGLAGAGYEQYF. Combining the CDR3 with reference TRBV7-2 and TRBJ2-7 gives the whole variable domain GAGVSQSPSNKVTEKGKDVELRCDPISGHTALYWYRQSLGQGLEFLIYFQGNSAPDKSGLPSDRFSAERTGGSVSTLTIQRTQQEDSAVYLCASSLGLAGAGYEQYFGPGTRLTVT.

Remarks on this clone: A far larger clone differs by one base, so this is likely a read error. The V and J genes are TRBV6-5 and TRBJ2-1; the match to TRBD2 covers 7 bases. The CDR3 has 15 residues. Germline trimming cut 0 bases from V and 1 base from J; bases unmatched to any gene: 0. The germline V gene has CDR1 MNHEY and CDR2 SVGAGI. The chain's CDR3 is CASSYSSGSYNEQFF. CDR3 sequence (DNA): TGTGCCAGCAGTTACTCTAGCGGGTCCTACAATGAGCAGTTCTTC.

DNA of the CDR3: TGTGCCATCAGTCGAGGGGAGGACTCCTACGAGCAGTACTTC. This codes for CAISRGEDSYEQYF. The genes are TRBV10-3 and TRBJ2-7; D is perhaps TRBD2 (6 bases). Looked up from germline, CDR1 is ENHRY and CDR2 is SYGVKD. CDR3 length: 14 residues. With 5 bases removed from V and 0 bases from J, the gap between germline ends came to 11 bases.

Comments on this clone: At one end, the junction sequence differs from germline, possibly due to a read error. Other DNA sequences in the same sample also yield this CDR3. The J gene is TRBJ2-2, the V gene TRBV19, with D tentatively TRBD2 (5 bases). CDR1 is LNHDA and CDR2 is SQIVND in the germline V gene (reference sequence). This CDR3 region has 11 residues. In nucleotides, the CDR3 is TGTGCCAGTAATGGTATTGGGGAGCTGTTCTTT. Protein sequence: CASNGIGELFF. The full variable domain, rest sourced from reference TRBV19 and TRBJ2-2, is DGGITQSPKYLFRKEGQNVTLSCEQNLNHDAMYWYRQDPGQGLRLIYYSQIVNDFQKGDIAEGYSVSREKKESFPLTVTSAQKNPTAFYLCASNGIGELFFGEGSRLTVL.

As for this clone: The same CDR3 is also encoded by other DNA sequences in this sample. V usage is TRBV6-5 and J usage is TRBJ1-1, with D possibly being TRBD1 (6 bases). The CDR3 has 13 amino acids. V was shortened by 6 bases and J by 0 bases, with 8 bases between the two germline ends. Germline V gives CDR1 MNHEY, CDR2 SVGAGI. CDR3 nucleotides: TGTGCCAGCAGGGACAGATTGAACACTGAAGCTTTCTTT. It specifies CASRDRLNTEAFF.

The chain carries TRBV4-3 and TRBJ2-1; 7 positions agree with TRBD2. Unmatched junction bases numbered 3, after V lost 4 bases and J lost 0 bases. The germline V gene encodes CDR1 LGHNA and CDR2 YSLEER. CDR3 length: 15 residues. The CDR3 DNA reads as TGCGCCAGCAGCCTCCGGACTAGCTCCTACAATGAGCAGTTCTTC. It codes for CASSLRTSSYNEQFF.

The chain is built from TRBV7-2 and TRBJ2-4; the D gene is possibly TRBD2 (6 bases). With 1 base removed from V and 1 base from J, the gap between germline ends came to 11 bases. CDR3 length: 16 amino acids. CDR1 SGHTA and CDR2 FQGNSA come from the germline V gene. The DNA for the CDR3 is TGTGCCAGCAGCTTAGTACTAGCTGGCGCCAAAAACATTCAGTACTTC. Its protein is CASSLVLAGAKNIQYF. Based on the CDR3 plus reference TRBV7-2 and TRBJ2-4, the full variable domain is GAGVSQSPSNKVTEKGKDVELRCDPISGHTALYWYRQSLGQGLEFLIYFQGNSAPDKSGLPSDRFSAERTGGSVSTLTIQRTQQEDSAVYLCASSLVLAGAKNIQYFGAGTRLSVL.